The 7 T cell receptor beta chains listed next were all sequenced from one sample in a study of identical twins (dated by TCRdb to about 2016). The receptor library was made with 5' RACE. Data came from an Illumina HiSeq 2000. Clones were called with MiXCR by TCRdb after fastp trimmed the public reads at Q25, and only in-frame beta chains were retained. Identical CDR3 protein sequences are pooled into one entry, listed with their most common genes and DNA. The sample includes 460,000 or so distinct CDR3 sequences, with 12% to 15% observed a single time. The ten largest make up roughly 0.56% of the sample. This sample was also put to use in a study of yellow fever vaccine responses in identical twins.

Sequenced input: CD4+ T cells sorted from blood. The origin of the receptors is a woman under 30 in good health.

This clonotype was recorded a few times. The chain links TRBV7-9 to TRBJ1-3, with D maybe TRBD1 (6 bases). CDR3 length: 14 amino acids. Germline CDR1 reads SEHNR; CDR2 reads FQNEAQ (reference sequence). The V end was cut by 5 bases, the J end by 3 bases, with 11 bases between. In DNA form, the CDR3 reads TGTGCCAGCAGCGCACAGGGTGTTGGAAACACCATATATTTT. Translating gives CASSAQGVGNTIYF.

The chain combines TRBV12-3 or TRBV12-4 with TRBJ2-3; D unresolved. The V end was cut by 0 bases, the J end by 0 bases, with 4 bases between. The CDR3 is 14 amino acids. CDR3 DNA: TGTGCCAGCAGTTTAGCGATTAGCACAGATACGCAGTATTTT. Encoded protein: CASSLAISTDTQYF.

The J gene is TRBJ1-6, the V gene TRBV3-1, with D maybe TRBD1 (6 bases). The germline gives CDR1 LGHDT, CDR2 YNNKEL (reference sequence). The V and J ends lost 4 bases and 7 bases respectively, with 11 bases between them. This CDR3 has 14 residues. The CDR3 spells CASSPWTVNSPLHF. Written as DNA, the CDR3 is TGTGCCAGCAGCCCTTGGACAGTAAATTCACCCCTCCACTTT.

This chain links TRBV6-2 or TRBV6-3 with TRBJ2-6; the D gene could be TRBD1 or TRBD2 (5 bases each). The V gene's germline CDR1 is MNHEY and CDR2 SVGEGT. The CDR3 covers 15 residues. Trimming cost V 7 bases and J 2 bases, with 12 bases left between them. Here the CDR3 reads CASTRDLAGANVLTF. The CDR3 DNA reads TGTGCCAGCACTAGGGACCTCGCTGGGGCCAACGTCCTGACTTTC.

This clonotype was recorded a few times. The gene calls are TRBV2 and TRBJ2-7, with 11 bases that match TRBD2. Losses at the gene ends were 10 bases for V and 0 bases for J; bases not matched to a gene: 5. The CDR3 spans 14 residues. CDR1 and CDR2 from the germline V gene are SNHLY and FYNNEI. CDR3 region: CATGTSGSSYEQYF. In DNA, the CDR3 is TGTGCCACCGGGACTAGCGGAAGCTCCTACGAGCAGTACTTC.

This clonotype was seen many times. This chain uses TRBV11-2 with TRBJ2-7, with a possible D match to TRBD1 (6 bases). Germline values: CDR1 SGHAT, CDR2 FQNNGV. The V gene lost 6 bases and the J gene lost 2 bases, with 20 bases spanning the gap. This CDR3 has 16 residues. This chain's CDR3 is CASSHARDTGTYEQYF. The CDR3 DNA reads TGTGCCAGCAGTCACGCCCGGGACACGGGGACCTACGAGCAGTACTTC.

This clonotype was seen a handful of times. This rearrangement joins TRBV20-1 to TRBJ1-2; D is possibly TRBD1 (5 bases). V was cut by 5 bases and J by 4 bases, with 14 bases left in between. The germline V gene has CDR1 DFQATT and CDR2 SNEGSKA (reference sequence). The CDR3 extends over 13 amino acids. The CDR3 loop reads CSAPLTASYGYTF. CDR3 DNA sequence: TGCAGTGCTCCTTTGACAGCTTCCTATGGCTACACCTTC.